What follows are 16 T cell receptor beta chains derived from one specimen sequenced in a study of blood T cell repertoires in COVID-19. Only in-frame clones appear in the TCRdb table, and some are missing; sequencing was by immunoSEQ multiplex PCR. The sample carries 250,000 to 300,000 clones, 80% to 90% recorded once. Sequences were obtained from PBMCs or T cells enriched from blood (not recorded which). Receptors were obtained from a woman aged 45-65 years who had recovered from COVID-19.

J is TRBJ2-1 and V is TRBV28; maybe TRBD2 (6 bases). Germline assignment: CDR1 MDHEN and CDR2 SYDVKM. The V and J ends lost 5 bases and 4 bases respectively, with 18 bases between them. This CDR3 comprises 16 residues. CDR3 amino acids: CASSPPRGMDYNEQFF. The CDR3 DNA reads TGTGCCAGCAGTCCCCCTCGCGGGATGGATTACAATGAGCAGTTCTTC.

The rearrangement uses TRBV7-2 and TRBJ2-5; possibly TRBD2 for D (6 bases). Per germline, CDR1 SGHTA and CDR2 FQGNSA. V was cut by 1 base and J by 2 bases, with 14 bases left in between. The CDR3 runs to 16 residues. CDR3 sequence (DNA): TGTGCCAGCAGCTTAGTCTCCAATCGGGGGCAAGAGACCCAGTACTTC. It translates to CASSLVSNRGQETQYF.

The rearrangement links TRBV3-1 (or the pseudogene TRBV3-2) to TRBJ2-5, with TRBD1 matching 8 bases. Germline values: CDR1 LGHDT, CDR2 YNNKEL (reference sequence). The length of the CDR3 is 20 residues. V trimming: 9 bases; J trimming: 5 bases; junction bases outside the gene matches: 29. The CDR3 DNA reads TGTGCCAGTCAGCTCCACCCTAGAACCTTTGCGGGACAGGTGGGGGAGACCCAGTACTTC. Encoded protein: CASQLHPRTFAGQVGETQYF.

This rearrangement joins TRBV18 to TRBJ2-2; D may be TRBD2 (6 bases). This CDR3 contains 17 residues. Germline CDR1 KGHSH, CDR2 LQKENI. The V end lost 2 bases, the J end lost 4 bases, and 17 bases lay between the germline ends. The CDR3 DNA sequence: TGTGCCAGCTCACCATCTCGGTCCGGGAGATTCACCGGGGAGCTGTTTTTT. Its translation: CASSPSRSGRFTGELFF.

This clone appeared a few times. This chain connects TRBV28 to TRBJ2-4, with D perhaps TRBD1 (6 bases). Germline CDR1 and CDR2: MDHEN and SYDVKM. Trimming left V 8 bases short and J 0 bases short, with 17 bases between. The CDR3 runs 16 residues. CDR3 protein: CASSPGTQLAKNIQYF. CDR3 nucleotide sequence: TGTGCCAGCTCGCCGGGGACACAGCTAGCCAAAAACATTCAGTACTTC.

J is TRBJ2-5 and V is TRBV5-1; a weak D match, TRBD1 (6 bases). Germline-derived CDR1 and CDR2 are SGHRS and YFSETQ. This CDR3 is 16 amino acids long. V lost 4 bases to trimming and J lost 5 bases, with 21 bases between them. In nucleotides, the CDR3 is TGCGCCAGCAGCCGCATGTCCTCAGGGGTAGTTGAGACCCAGTACTTC. Amino acid sequence: CASSRMSSGVVETQYF.

The genes are TRBV25-1 and TRBJ1-3, with no clear D. The CDR3 spans 13 residues. Trimming left V 8 bases short and J 0 bases short, with 8 bases between. The germline V gene has CDR1 MGHDK and CDR2 SYGVNS. CDR3 region: CASSRDSGNTIYF. CDR3 sequence (DNA): TGTGCCAGCTCCCGGGACTCTGGAAACACCATATATTTT.

V is TRBV7-3 and J is TRBJ2-3; 9 bases agree with TRBD2. Trimming at V came to 5 bases and at J to 0 bases, leaving 6 bases not matched to a gene. This CDR3 spans 16 amino acids. Germline CDR1 and CDR2: SGHTA and FQGTGA. In DNA form, the CDR3 reads TGTGCCAGCAGCAAAACCACTAGCGGGAGCACAGATACGCAGTATTTT. It encodes CASSKTTSGSTDTQYF.

V gene TRBV6-5 combines with J gene TRBJ2-1, with a weak D call TRBD1 (6 bases). Germline lookup yields CDR1 MNHEY and CDR2 SVGAGI. The CDR3 loop spans 14 amino acids. Trimming shortened V by 2 bases and J by 3 bases, and 8 bases separated the two germline ends. Here the CDR3 reads CASSYSRGYNEQFF. CDR3 DNA: TGTGCCAGCAGTTACAGCAGGGGCTACAATGAGCAGTTCTTC.

This clone is a singleton in its sample. This sequence joins TRBV2 and TRBJ1-2; 9 positions agree with TRBD1. The J segment lost 8 bases and the V segment lost 2 bases, leaving 9 bases of the junction unmatched. This CDR3 is 15 amino acids long. Germline V gene lookup returns CDR1 SNHLY and CDR2 FYNNEI. This CDR3 is CASSEKATGGDGYTF. Here the CDR3 DNA reads TGTGCCAGCAGTGAAAAGGCTACAGGGGGCGACGGCTACACCTTC. The complete variable domain, with remaining parts taken from reference TRBV2 and TRBJ1-2, reads EPEVTQTPSHQVTQMGQEVILRCVPISNHLYFYWYRQILGQKVEFLVSFYNNEISEKSEIFDDQFSVERPDGSNFTLKIRSTKLEDSAMYFCASSEKATGGDGYTFGSGTRLTVV.

J is TRBJ1-5 and V is TRBV19, with 7 bases that match TRBD1. J was trimmed by 3 bases and V by 9 bases; bases with no gene match: 11. Looked up from germline, CDR1 is LNHDA and CDR2 is SQIVND (reference sequence). The CDR3 sequence is 15 residues long. The CDR3 spells CASTTGTTYNQPQHF. The CDR3 coding sequence is TGTGCCAGCACGACAGGGACAACCTACAATCAGCCCCAGCATTTT.

The V gene is TRBV7-3, the J gene TRBJ2-6; D unresolved. The CDR3 extends over 15 amino acids. The ends were cut back, 1 base at V and 4 bases at J, with 8 bases in the middle. Germline V CDR1 and CDR2: SGHTA, FQGTGA. CDR3 DNA: TGTGCCAGCAGCTTAATGGGCAACGGGGCCAACGTCCTGACTTTC. Amino acid sequence: CASSLMGNGANVLTF.

The gene calls are TRBV5-1 and TRBJ1-2; TRBD1 agrees at 7 bases. The germline CDR1 and CDR2 sequences are SGHRS and YFSETQ. The J segment lost 8 bases and the V segment lost 4 bases, leaving 14 bases of the junction unmatched. This CDR3 contains 15 residues. DNA for the CDR3: TGCGCCAGCAGCCCTGGGACAGCCTCAGGGAGAGGCTACACCTTC. Its protein is CASSPGTASGRGYTF. Full variable domain (outside the CDR3, taken from reference TRBV5-1 and TRBJ1-2): KAGVTQTPRYLIKTRGQQVTLSCSPISGHRSVSWYQQTPGQGLQFLFEYFSETQRNKGNFPGRFSGRQFSNSRSEMNVSTLELGDSALYLCASSPGTASGRGYTFGSGTRLTVV.

The CDR3 loop reads CASSGGESVRNAEAFF. The CDR3 region has the DNA TGCGCCAGCAGCGGGGGGGAATCGGTCCGCAATGCTGAAGCTTTCTTT. The chain has TRBV5-1 and TRBJ1-1; D might be TRBD1 (5 bases). The CDR3 sequence is 16 residues long. The germline gives CDR1 SGHRS, CDR2 YFSETQ. Trimming left V 4 bases short and J 6 bases short, with 22 bases between.

The chain uses TRBV15 and TRBJ1-4; maybe TRBD1 (6 bases). This CDR3 comprises 15 residues. V lost 5 bases and J lost 2, with 12 bases in between. Per the germline V gene, CDR1 is LNHNV and CDR2 is YYDKDF (reference sequence). This CDR3 is CATSRNGQTNEKLFF. In nucleotides, the CDR3 is TGTGCCACCAGCCGAAATGGACAGACTAATGAAAAACTGTTTTTT.

This clone was observed a single time. V usage is TRBV2 and J usage is TRBJ1-6; 7 bases map to TRBD1. CDR3 length: 15 residues. After removal of 6 bases from V and 7 bases from J, the junction contained 9 bases not matched to a gene. Germline values: CDR1 SNHLY, CDR2 FYNNEI. Written as DNA, the CDR3 is TGTGCCAGCAGCCTACAGGGGTTTAGAAATTCACCCCTCCACTTT. Translating gives CASSLQGFRNSPLHF.